The 9 T cell receptor beta chains given below trace back to one sample, sequenced in a study of T cell repertoires in cytomegalovirus infection. TCRdb used MiXCR to reprocess the reads, holding one entry per CDR3 protein. The data contain around 740,000 distinct CDR3 sequences, 35% to 45% of them seen just once; the ten biggest clones take up under 3%. Sequencing was performed on PBMCs. These TCRs come from a human donor in good health (CMV status not recorded). Some clones in this sample may be carry-over from other donors' samples.

The V and J genes are TRBV6-1 and TRBJ1-1; D gene uncertain. Germline CDR1 MNHNS, CDR2 SASEGT. Trimming removed 3 bases at V and 0 bases at J, with 11 bases between. CDR3 length: 15 residues. The CDR3 loop reads CASSDPGVLNTEAFF. The CDR3 DNA reads TGTGCCAGCAGTGACCCCGGGGTTCTGAACACTGAAGCTTTCTTT.

This clonotype was observed many times. This chain connects TRBV7-2 to TRBJ2-7; D is undetermined. Trimming left V 5 bases short and J 3 bases short, with 5 bases between. The germline V gene has CDR1 SGHTA and CDR2 FQGNSA. The CDR3 sequence is 11 residues long. The CDR3 nucleotides are TGTGCCAGCAGCGGCCACTACGAGCAGTACTTC. It codes for CASSGHYEQYF.

This clonotype was recorded a few times. The germline gene is not matched at one end of the junction; a read error may be the cause. The rearrangement uses TRBV7-8 and TRBJ2-1; 14 nucleotides agree with TRBD2. CDR3 length equals 14 residues. Germline CDR1 reads SGHVS; CDR2 reads FQNEAQ. As DNA, the CDR3 is TGTGCCAGCAGCCCGGGACTAGCGGGAGCCCCTGCGCTCTTC. It yields the protein CASSPGLAGAPALF.

This clonotype was detected only a few times. This sequence joins TRBV6-1 and TRBJ1-3; 7 bases agree with TRBD1. Trimming removed 4 bases from V and 2 bases from J; junction bases left unmatched: 2. Germline CDR1 reads MNHNS; CDR2 reads SASEGT. This CDR3 is built from 14 residues. The CDR3, as DNA: TGTGCCAGCAGTGGACAGGGCACTGGAAACACCATATATTTT. Translating it yields CASSGQGTGNTIYF.

This clonotype was counted at least ten times. This sequence joins TRBV7-2 and TRBJ1-1; D is unresolved. The germline V gene has CDR1 SGHTA and CDR2 FQGNSA. The V and J ends lost 4 bases and 5 bases respectively, with 20 bases between them. This CDR3 is 16 amino acids long. CDR3 DNA sequence: TGTGCCAGCAGCTCCCCCCGGACGGGCTTTAGGACTGAAGCTTTCTTT. Translating it yields CASSSPRTGFRTEAFF.

The table lists this clonotype with many counts. The V call is TRBV7-2, the J call TRBJ2-1; no reliable D call. CDR1 and CDR2 (germline): SGHTA, FQGNSA. The length of the CDR3 is 12 residues. V was pared by 8 bases and J by 7 bases, with 12 bases between. The CDR3 region has the DNA TGTGCCAGCGCACCCGGGCGGAATGAGCAGTTCTTC. It encodes CASAPGRNEQFF.

The V and J genes are TRBV30 and TRBJ1-2, with D hard to call. CDR1 is GTSNPN, CDR2 SVGIG, per germline (reference sequence). This CDR3 spans 17 amino acids. V was clipped by 1 base and J by 0 bases, with 18 bases between them. The CDR3 loop reads CAWSAVGWTASNYGYTF. The CDR3 DNA is TGTGCCTGGAGTGCCGTCGGATGGACCGCCTCTAACTATGGCTACACCTTC.

This clonotype has ten or more counts. The chain carries TRBV6-1 and TRBJ2-7; D tentatively fits TRBD1 or TRBD2 (5 bases each). This CDR3 is built from 20 residues. V was pared by 3 bases and J by 3 bases, with 30 bases between. In germline, CDR1 is MNHNS, CDR2 SASEGT. The CDR3 loop reads CASSDDGAGIKEKWYYEQYF. The CDR3 bases are TGTGCCAGCAGTGATGACGGGGCTGGAATCAAAGAAAAGTGGTACTACGAGCAGTACTTC.

This clonotype was detected once. The V call is TRBV19, the J call TRBJ1-5; TRBD1 matches at 8 bases. Trimming took 8 bases from V and 2 from J; bases not matched to a gene: 8. Germline V CDR1 and CDR2: LNHDA, SQIVND (reference sequence). The CDR3 is 15 amino acids. CDR3 DNA sequence: TGTGCCAGTGAACCAGGGGGCTATGGCAATCAGCCCCAGCATTTT. Translating gives CASEPGGYGNQPQHF.